Included here is one T cell receptor (beta chain) sequence, with context. What this receptor recognizes is not known. Base qualities are not at hand, and no much larger clone is one base apart. The collaborating institutions used their own protocols to collect whole blood in K2EDTA tubes. For TCRbeta analysis, collaborators shipped samples as frozen whole blood, isolated PBMCs, or DNA extracted from either of those sample types. The record originates from a study of blood T cell repertoires in COVID-19 (dated by TCRdb to 2018 to 2021). Regarding the research as a whole: Collaborator samples came from the United States, Italy and Spain and covered acute and convalescent phases of COVID-19. The material from the prospective study consisted of cDNA or gDNA derived from T cells, B-cell-depleted T cells, or PBMCs. Subjects who had been exposed to COVID-19, were actively infected with it, or had recovered from it provided the deeply sampled blood TCRbeta repertoires that made up the dataset. The repertoires were made available in a free public database intended to serve as a resource for research on the immune response to SARS-CoV-2. Samples came from the ongoing ImmuneRACE study (first 160 participants) plus 1,254 subjects from 6 global collaborators. The sample metadata nearly always contained a de-identified subject ID, COVID-19 status, age in years and sex. Where HLA class I and class II types were available, the types were taken from metadata supplied by the sample provider, not from assay-based typing. Study-wide conclusions, independent of this receptor: The amount of clinical and demographic metadata varied by source and participant and was provided uncurated.

TCRbeta CDR3 regions were amplified from genomic DNA using the immunoSEQ Assay, a bias-controlled multiplex PCR. As for how the authors treated the data: Nucleated cell counts per sample were estimated from amplification of reference gene primers within the assay. To quantify the absolute abundance of each unique TCRbeta CDR3 rearrangement, sequence reads were collapsed and filtered. Productive Simpson clonality was computed per sample as the square root of Simpson's diversity index over productive rearrangements. TCRdb re-hosts the immuneACCESS table, in-frame sequences only. Its copies lack some clones; in the studies checked, an unresolved V gene accounts for under half of them, and the cause for the rest is not known. V, J and clone size were drawn from that table, and D and trimming were deduced from the DNA. The table for this sample lists some 87,000 clones; roughly 92% of them were counted only once. Roughly 6.4% of the sample is held by the ten biggest clonotypes.

CDR1 MNHEY and CDR2 SVGAGI are derived from the germline V gene. At the junction V is shortened by 7 bases and J by 8 bases, with 21 bases in between. From cysteine to phenylalanine, the CDR3 is 15 amino acids long. Only the CDR3 DNA stays, 45 bases, in frame from base 1. The origin of this receptor is a woman in her fifties or sixties with active COVID-19. The sample consisted of peripheral blood. The chain uses TRBV6-5 and TRBJ1-5; TRBD1 is a weak D gene call, 5 bases matching. Here is the DNA: TGTGCCAGCACCGGGAGGGAGGGGATTTTGAAGCCCCAGCATTTT. Translation gives CASTGREGILKPQHF.